These T cell receptor beta chains were read from a single sample in a study of OX40 agonist ivuxolimab in advanced cancers. The assay was immunoSEQ multiplex PCR, and TCRdb's table has in-frame clones only and misses some. The sample records tens of thousands of clones, 86% being singletons. The sample here was CD4+ or CD8+ T cells sorted from blood, taken in a trial of the OX40 agonist ivuxolimab. The origin of the receptors is an adult with an advanced solid tumor such as melanoma, head and neck, liver or kidney cancer. Each CDR3 is given with its conserved first and last residue. The D gene is left open where the match is weak. The size field is filled for only some rows; it gives once, few, many or a size class.

V	D	length	J	size	CDR3	DNA
TRBV29-1	TRBD1	13	TRBJ1-4	NA	CSARDSENEKLFF	TGCAGCGCCCGGGACAGTGAGAATGAAAAACTGTTTTTT
TRBV5-1	NA	15	TRBJ2-3	NA	CASSQNPTGPDTQYF	TGCGCCAGCAGCCAAAATCCTACAGGGCCAGATACGCAGTATTTT
TRBV9	NA	12	TRBJ1-1	NA	CASSVADTEAFF	TGTGCCAGCAGCGTAGCTGACACTGAAGCTTTCTTT
TRBV28	NA	11	TRBJ1-1	NA	CASSYLTEAFF	TGTGCCAGCAGTTATTTGACTGAAGCTTTCTTT
TRBV10-3	NA	12	TRBJ2-3	NA	CAISESTDTQYF	TGTGCCATCAGTGAGTCTACAGATACGCAGTATTTT
TRBV5-1	NA	14	TRBJ2-5	once	CASSLTRVGETQYF	TGCGCCAGCAGCCTTACCAGGGTAGGCGAGACCCAGTACTTC
TRBV5-6	TRBD1	16	TRBJ2-2	few	CASSFYRTGGGGELFF	TGTGCCAGCAGCTTCTACCGGACAGGGGGCGGCGGGGAGCTGTTTTTT
TRBV7-2	TRBD1	16	TRBJ2-3	NA	CASSLRGTGGTDTQYF	TGTGCCAGCAGCTTAAGAGGGACAGGGGGGACAGATACGCAGTATTTT
TRBV20-1	TRBD1	11	TRBJ1-2	NA	CSARQGDGYTF	TGCAGTGCTAGACAGGGGGATGGCTACACCTTC
TRBV6-6	TRBD1	15	TRBJ1-3	NA	CASSPGQGRGNTIYF	TGTGCCAGCAGCCCCGGACAGGGGAGGGGAAACACCATATATTTT
TRBV5-6	NA	13	TRBJ2-4	NA	CASTRRDGNIQYF	TGTGCCAGCACCCGACGGGACGGAAACATTCAGTACTTC
TRBV5-1	TRBD2	16	TRBJ2-1	NA	CASSPATSGVYNEQFF	TGCGCCAGCAGCCCGGCCACTAGCGGGGTATACAATGAGCAGTTCTTC
TRBV20-1	NA	11	TRBJ2-5	NA	CSARLGELQYF	TGCAGTGCTAGATTGGGGGAACTCCAGTACTTC
TRBV2	TRBD1	13	TRBJ1-1	NA	CASTRQGNTEAFF	TGTGCCAGCACGAGACAGGGGAACACTGAAGCTTTCTTT
TRBV5-6	TRBD2	16	TRBJ2-7	once	CASSPRGSPGLYEQYF	TGTGCCAGCAGCCCCCGAGGCTCTCCGGGACTATATGAGCAGTACTTC
TRBV7-9	NA	15	TRBJ1-3	NA	CASSLQGYSGNTIYF	TGTGCCAGCAGCTTGCAGGGCTACTCTGGAAACACCATATATTTT
TRBV5-5	NA	14	TRBJ2-3	NA	CASSLRGVEDTQYF	TGTGCCAGCAGCTTGCGGGGAGTAGAAGATACGCAGTATTTT
TRBV11-3	TRBD2	14	TRBJ2-3	once	CASSDRGGTDTQYF	TGTGCCAGCAGCGACCGGGGGGGCACAGATACGCAGTATTTT
TRBV7-2	NA	15	TRBJ1-1	NA	CASSFGGSLNTEAFF	TGTGCCAGCAGCTTCGGTGGCTCCTTGAACACTGAAGCTTTCTTT
TRBV6-5	NA	13	TRBJ2-7	once	CASSLGLGGEQYF	TGTGCCAGCAGTTTGGGACTCGGTGGGGAGCAGTACTTC
TRBV7-2	TRBD1	15	TRBJ1-5	NA	CASSPGQGTIQPQHF	TGTGCCAGCAGCCCCGGACAGGGAACAATTCAGCCCCAGCATTTT
TRBV7-8	NA	15	TRBJ1-6	NA	CASSVDSGGLSPLHF	TGTGCCAGCAGCGTGGACAGCGGAGGCCTTTCACCCCTCCACTTT
TRBV5-5	TRBD1	14	TRBJ1-4	NA	CASSPNGQGEKLFF	TGTGCCAGCAGCCCTAATGGACAGGGGGAAAAACTGTTTTTT
TRBV7-9	NA	16	TRBJ1-5	NA	CASSHREFGGNQPQHF	TGTGCCAGCAGTCACAGGGAATTCGGCGGCAATCAGCCCCAGCATTTT
TRBV5-1	NA	12	TRBJ1-2	NA	CASSPVGDGYTF	TGCGCCAGCAGCCCGGTTGGGGATGGCTACACCTTC
TRBV5-6	NA	15	TRBJ1-2	NA	CASSGLRTVEYGYTF	TGTGCCAGCAGCGGCCTTAGGACAGTTGAGTACGGCTACACCTTC
TRBV19	TRBD1	17	TRBJ1-1	once	CASSPQTGEYYYTEAFF	TGTGCCAGTAGTCCCCAGACAGGGGAATATTATTACACTGAAGCTTTCTTT
TRBV7-9	NA	13	TRBJ1-5	NA	CASSLNPVQPQHF	TGTGCCAGCAGCCTCAACCCGGTTCAGCCCCAGCATTTT
TRBV7-9	NA	16	TRBJ1-3	NA	CASSPYPTVTGNTIYF	TGTGCCAGCAGCCCATATCCGACAGTTACTGGAAACACCATATATTTT
TRBV18	NA	15	TRBJ2-6	NA	CASSPSESGANVLTF	TGTGCCAGCTCACCTAGCGAATCTGGGGCCAACGTCCTGACTTTC
TRBV7-2	TRBD2	13	TRBJ2-7	NA	CASSLGGDREQYF	TGTGCCAGCAGCTTGGGGGGGGACCGCGAGCAGTACTTC
TRBV5-8	NA	15	TRBJ2-7	NA	CASSAGLGKENEQYF	TGTGCCAGCAGCGCCGGCCTAGGGAAGGAGAACGAGCAGTACTTC
TRBV14	NA	15	TRBJ2-2	NA	CASSLANTYTGELFF	TGTGCCAGCAGCCTGGCCAATACCTACACCGGGGAGCTGTTTTTT
TRBV4-2	NA	15	TRBJ2-2	NA	CASSPGEEVTGELFF	TGTGCCAGCAGCCCCGGCGAGGAGGTAACCGGGGAGCTGTTTTTT
TRBV6-5	TRBD1	14	TRBJ2-5	once	CASTGTGGQETQYF	TGTGCCAGCACCGGGACAGGTGGACAAGAGACCCAGTACTTC
TRBV7-8	NA	14	TRBJ1-5	NA	CASSFTDSDQPQHF	TGTGCCAGCAGCTTCACAGACAGCGATCAGCCCCAGCATTTT
TRBV6-6	TRBD2	14	TRBJ2-3	NA	CASSYGDSGGAGYF	TGTGCCAGCAGTTACGGTGATAGCGGGGGAGCGGGGTATTTT
TRBV7-9	TRBD1	14	TRBJ2-7	NA	CASSGQGASYEQYF	TGTGCCAGCAGCGGACAGGGGGCCTCCTACGAGCAGTACTTC
TRBV7-2	NA	14	TRBJ1-1	NA	CASAFFAEGTEAFF	TGTGCCAGCGCCTTCTTTGCGGAGGGGACTGAAGCTTTCTTT
TRBV5-4	NA	15	TRBJ1-4	NA	CASSLGGATNEKLFF	TGTGCCAGCAGCTTGGGAGGGGCAACTAATGAAAAACTGTTTTTT
TRBV14	NA	15	TRBJ2-6	NA	CASSQVNPGANVLTF	TGTGCCAGCAGCCAAGTAAATCCTGGGGCCAACGTCCTGACTTTC
TRBV2	NA	13	TRBJ2-5	NA	CASSVRGEETQYF	TGTGCCAGCAGTGTGAGGGGGGAAGAGACCCAGTACTTC
TRBV9	NA	13	TRBJ1-1	NA	CASGSGEGTEAFF	TGTGCCAGCGGGTCCGGGGAGGGCACTGAAGCTTTCTTT
TRBV7-2	TRBD1	15	TRBJ1-6	NA	CASSYRQGGNSPLHF	TGTGCCAGCAGCTACCGACAGGGGGGGAATTCACCCCTCCACTTT
TRBV2	TRBD2	16	TRBJ2-5	NA	CASREGFSGGGKTQYF	TGTGCCAGCAGAGAAGGTTTTAGCGGGGGGGGAAAGACCCAGTACTTC
TRBV11-3	NA	14	TRBJ2-2	NA	CASSLQGTTGELFF	TGTGCCAGCAGCTTACAAGGGACCACCGGGGAGCTGTTTTTT
TRBV5-1	TRBD2	14	TRBJ2-5	NA	CASSNIAGRETQYF	TGCGCCAGCAGCAACATAGCGGGGCGAGAGACCCAGTACTTC
TRBV4-2	TRBD2	15	TRBJ2-1	NA	CASSQVTSGYNEQFF	TGTGCCAGCAGCCAAGTTACTAGCGGATACAATGAGCAGTTCTTC
TRBV12-5	NA	15	TRBJ2-3	NA	CASVARGTRTDTQYF	TGTGCTAGTGTTGCACGGGGAACACGCACAGATACGCAGTATTTT
TRBV19	TRBD1	17	TRBJ1-1	NA	CASSIDRQTGRNTEAFF	TGTGCCAGTAGTATAGACCGACAGACAGGGAGAAACACTGAAGCTTTCTTT